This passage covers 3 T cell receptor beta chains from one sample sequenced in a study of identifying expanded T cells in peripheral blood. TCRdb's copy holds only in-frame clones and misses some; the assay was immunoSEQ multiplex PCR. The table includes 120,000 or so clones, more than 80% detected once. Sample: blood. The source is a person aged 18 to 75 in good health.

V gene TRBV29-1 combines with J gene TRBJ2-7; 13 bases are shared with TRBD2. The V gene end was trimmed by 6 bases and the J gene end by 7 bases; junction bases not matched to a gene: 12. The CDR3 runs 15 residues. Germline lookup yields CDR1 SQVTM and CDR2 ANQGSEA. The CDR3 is CSVRLAGGGRGEQYF. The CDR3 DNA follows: TGCAGCGTGAGACTAGCGGGGGGCGGAAGGGGAGAGCAGTACTTC.

CDR3 region: CASSLYRDGNTIYF. The CDR3 region has the DNA TGTGCCAGCAGCTTATACAGGGACGGAAACACCATATATTTT. The chain couples TRBV7-6 to TRBJ1-3, with D tentatively TRBD1 (6 bases). CDR1 SGHVS and CDR2 FNYEAQ come from the germline V gene. The length of the CDR3 is 14 residues. V was cut by 2 bases and J by 4 bases, with 9 bases left in between.

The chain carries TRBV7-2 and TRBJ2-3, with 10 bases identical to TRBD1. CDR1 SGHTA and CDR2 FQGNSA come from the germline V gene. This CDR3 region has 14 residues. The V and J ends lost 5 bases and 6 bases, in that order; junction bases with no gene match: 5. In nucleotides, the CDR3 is TGTGCCAGCAGCGCAACGACAGGGGGCGATACGCAGTATTTT. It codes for CASSATTGGDTQYF.